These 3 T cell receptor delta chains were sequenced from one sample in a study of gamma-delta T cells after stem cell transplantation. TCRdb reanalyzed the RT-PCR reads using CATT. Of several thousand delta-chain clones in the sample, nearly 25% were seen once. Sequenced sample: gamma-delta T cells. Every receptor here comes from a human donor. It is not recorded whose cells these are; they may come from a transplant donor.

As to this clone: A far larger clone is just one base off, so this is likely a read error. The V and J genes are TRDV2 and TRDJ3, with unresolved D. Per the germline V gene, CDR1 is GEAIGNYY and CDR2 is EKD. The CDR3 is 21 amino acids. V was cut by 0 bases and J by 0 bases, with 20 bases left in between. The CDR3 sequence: CACDTVKADAAGSWDTRQMFF. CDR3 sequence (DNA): TGTGCCTGTGACACCGTTAAAGCCGACGCCGCGGGCTCCTGGGACACCCGACAGATGTTTTTC.

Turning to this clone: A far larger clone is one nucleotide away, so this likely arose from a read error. The CDR3, as DNA: TGTGCCTGTGGCATTTTACTGGGGGATACCGGTATGTCGGGGAACACCGATAAACTCATCTTT. Its protein product is CACGILLGDTGMSGNTDKLIF. The chain links TRDV2 to TRDJ1; 12 bases agree with TRDD3. Trimming at V came to 5 bases and at J to 0 bases, leaving 21 bases not matched to a gene. The CDR3 covers 21 residues. Per germline, CDR1 GEAIGNYY and CDR2 EKD.

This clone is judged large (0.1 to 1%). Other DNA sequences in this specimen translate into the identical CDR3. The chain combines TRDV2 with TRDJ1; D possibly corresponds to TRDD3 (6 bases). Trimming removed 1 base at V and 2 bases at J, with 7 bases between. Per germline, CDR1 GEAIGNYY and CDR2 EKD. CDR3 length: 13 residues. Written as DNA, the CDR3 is TGTGCCTGTGACACGTGGGGGACCGATAAACTCATCTTT. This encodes CACDTWGTDKLIF.